This note documents a single T cell receptor (beta chain) sequence. Antigen unknown. The entry originates in a study of cytomegalovirus exposure and HLA in healthy donors. Primers for the PCR totalled 60 Vbeta and 13 Jbeta. Sequencing was performed with immunoSEQ multiplex PCR; in TCRdb, only in-frame clones are kept and a portion is missing. The sample lists 190,000 or so clones, 75% to 85% occurring once. J lost 6 bases, V lost 8 bases, and 9 bases had no gene match. Germline CDR1 reads MNHEY; CDR2 reads SMNVEV (reference sequence). This CDR3 has 14 amino acids. Findings of the study overall: There were several of the most significant clusters that appeared linked to common viral pathogens in a later analysis. Most of the TCR beta V segments (in an earlier analysis) were productive either about 87% or about 30% of the time. A later analysis found TCR association rates differed by HLA locus, highest for DRB1 and lowest for HLA-C.

This clonotype was sampled from a male donor in good health and CMV-seropositive. Sequencing was done on a sample of PBMCs. This rearrangement joins TRBV27 to TRBJ1-5, with 8 bases identical to TRBD1. The CDR3 coding sequence is TGTGCCAGCTGTCTAGGACAGGGCAGTCAGCCCCAGCATTTT. It is translated as CASCLGQGSQPQHF.